Presented here are 13 T cell receptor beta chains from one specimen sequenced in a study of identifying expanded T cells in peripheral blood. Assay: immunoSEQ multiplex PCR; the TCRdb copy retains only in-frame clones and omits some. The table includes some 97,000 clones, about 87% detected once. Sequenced: blood. These TCRs come from a person aged 18 to 70 in good health.

The chain employs TRBV9 and TRBJ2-5; the match to TRBD1 covers 7 bases. The CDR3 totals 14 residues. The ends lost 4 bases at V and 2 bases at J; junction bases unmatched: 5. The V gene's germline CDR1 is SGDLS and CDR2 YYNGEE. The CDR3 reads CASSPGQVQETQYF. The CDR3 DNA reads as TGTGCCAGCAGCCCCGGACAGGTGCAAGAGACCCAGTACTTC.

The genes are TRBV23-1 and TRBJ2-7; 7 bases fit TRBD1. TRBV23-1 carries the ORF label, with uncertain function. The CDR3 is made up of 16 amino acids. V was clipped by 3 bases and J by 3 bases; unmatched bases: 11. The CDR3 region is CASSHTTGTEHYEQYF. The CDR3 DNA follows: TGCGCCAGCAGTCATACGACCGGGACAGAACACTACGAGCAGTACTTC.

The chain's CDR3 is CASSGVAKNIQYF. In DNA, the CDR3 is TGTGCCAGCAGCGGGGTAGCCAAAAACATTCAGTACTTC. V and J are TRBV7-9 and TRBJ2-4; D call uncertain. This CDR3 is built from 13 residues. The germline V gene encodes CDR1 SEHNR and CDR2 FQNEAQ (reference sequence). The ends were cut back, 5 bases at V and 0 bases at J, with 5 bases in the middle.

The chain combines TRBV18 with TRBJ2-1; D is unresolved. This CDR3 is 11 amino acids long. The germline V gene has CDR1 KGHSH and CDR2 LQKENI. Trimming removed 2 bases from V and 5 bases from J, with 1 base in between. CDR3 sequence reads: CASSPNNEQFF. In DNA, the CDR3 is TGTGCCAGCTCACCAAACAATGAGCAGTTCTTC.

The gene calls are TRBV7-2 and TRBJ2-1; 11 bases match TRBD2. The CDR3 contains 15 residues. In germline, CDR1 is SGHTA, CDR2 FQGNSA. Trimming took 2 bases from V and 4 from J; bases not matched to a gene: 1. Here the CDR3 reads CASSLSSGRYNEQFF. As DNA, the CDR3 is TGTGCCAGCAGCTTATCTAGCGGGAGGTACAATGAGCAGTTCTTC.

The chain employs TRBV6-1 and TRBJ2-2; no reliable D call. V gave up 3 bases and J gave up 3 bases, with 14 bases separating them. CDR3 size: 16 residues. The V gene's germline CDR1 is MNHNS and CDR2 SASEGT. CDR3: CASSDRVSADTGELFF. The DNA of the CDR3 is TGTGCCAGCAGTGACAGAGTCAGCGCGGACACCGGGGAGCTGTTTTTT.

CDR3 amino acids: CASSLGVTGTQPQHF. The DNA of the CDR3 is TGTGCCAGTAGTTTAGGTGTTACAGGTACCCAGCCCCAGCATTTT. The J gene is TRBJ1-5, the V gene TRBV19; TRBD1 might be the D (5 bases). In germline, CDR1 is LNHDA, CDR2 SQIVND (reference sequence). V was shortened by 5 bases and J by 7 bases, with 18 bases between the two germline ends. The CDR3 sequence is 15 residues long.

This clone appeared a single time. This sequence joins TRBV10-3 and TRBJ2-7; 10 nucleotides match TRBD2. The CDR3 has 15 amino acids. Germline loops: CDR1 ENHRY, CDR2 SYGVKD. V shed 3 bases and J 2 bases; nucleotides not matched to a gene: 4. CDR3 sequence (DNA): TGTGCCATCAGTGATCCCGGGACTAGCGCCTACGAGCAGTACTTC. Amino acids: CAISDPGTSAYEQYF.

This clone was seen just once. J is TRBJ1-5 and V is TRBV19, with TRBD1 matching 12 bases. Trimming took 4 bases from V and 2 from J; bases not matched to a gene: 6. Germline CDR1 LNHDA, CDR2 SQIVND (reference sequence). CDR3 length: 17 amino acids. The CDR3 sequence is CASSKPGTGGGNQPQHF. CDR3 DNA sequence: TGTGCCAGTAGTAAGCCCGGGACAGGGGGCGGCAATCAGCCCCAGCATTTT.

The chain is built from TRBV23-1 and TRBJ1-5; TRBD1 agrees at 7 bases. TRBV23-1 is an ORF for which the function is uncertain. V lost 6 bases to trimming and J lost 0 bases; unmatched junction nucleotides: 14. The CDR3 has 18 amino acids. CDR3 loop: CASSPTGEGRDSNQPQHF. The CDR3 coding sequence is TGCGCCAGCAGCCCAACAGGGGAGGGGCGGGATAGCAATCAGCCCCAGCATTTT.

The V call is TRBV7-2, the J call TRBJ2-5, with D uncertain. This CDR3 spans 16 amino acids. The V and J ends lost 4 bases and 0 bases respectively, with 15 bases between them. Germline-derived CDR1 and CDR2 are SGHTA and FQGNSA. The CDR3 bases are TGTGCCAGCAGCTCGTTCAGAGAGGCGGACCAAGAGACCCAGTACTTC. Protein: CASSSFREADQETQYF. The full variable domain, with the rest looked up from reference TRBV7-2 and TRBJ2-5, is GAGVSQSPSNKVTEKGKDVELRCDPISGHTALYWYRQSLGQGLEFLIYFQGNSAPDKSGLPSDRFSAERTGGSVSTLTIQRTQQEDSAVYLCASSSFREADQETQYFGPGTRLLVL.

The rearrangement links TRBV5-1 to TRBJ2-7; a weak D match, TRBD2 (7 bases). Germline V gene data show CDR1 as SGHRS and CDR2 as YFSETQ. The CDR3 spans 15 residues. Between the trimmed V and J ends, which lost 6 bases and 0 bases, there was a span of 16 bases. DNA of the CDR3: TGCGCCAGCACCCTAGGGGGGGGGCTCTCCTACGAGCAGTACTTC. As protein: CASTLGGGLSYEQYF.

V and J are TRBV13 and TRBJ1-2; tentative D call: TRBD1 (6 bases). Trimming pared 5 bases from V and 6 bases from J, leaving 13 bases between. Per germline, CDR1 PRHDT and CDR2 FYEKMQ (reference sequence). The CDR3 is 13 residues long. The CDR3 protein is CASSLNPGDGYTF. The CDR3 nucleotides are TGTGCCAGCAGCCTCAATCCAGGGGATGGCTACACCTTC. The variable domain in full, completed from reference TRBV13 and TRBJ1-2, reads AAGVIQSPRHLIKEKRETATLKCYPIPRHDTVYWYQQGPGQDPQFLISFYEKMQSDKGSIPDRFSAQQFSDYHSELNMSSLELGDSALYFCASSLNPGDGYTFGSGTRLTVV.